These 9 T cell receptor beta chains were sequenced from one sample in a study of regulatory and conventional T cells in RAG deficiency. Method: immunoSEQ multiplex PCR; TCRdb's copy keeps in-frame clones and lacks some. The data contain around 20,000 clones, 85% to 95% of them singletons. Genomic DNA came from blood conventional CD4+ T cells gated CD25-low CD127-high. This same sample was also taken into another study, of regulatory T cells. That paper states: Amplification used 52 TRBV primers and 13 TRBJ primers.

Sequences were obtained from CD4+ T cells sorted from blood. These receptors were obtained from a human donor in good health.

The chain joins TRBV5-1 to TRBJ1-3; D is undetermined. Looked up from germline, CDR1 is SGHRS and CDR2 is YFSETQ. The CDR3 has 15 residues. V was pared by 2 bases and J by 0 bases, with 9 bases between. DNA for the CDR3: TGCGCCAGCAGCTTTTCACCCGACTCTGGAAACACCATATATTTT. This sequence encodes CASSFSPDSGNTIYF.

The rearrangement links TRBV10-3 to TRBJ2-2; D remains ambiguous. Germline CDR1 reads ENHRY; CDR2 reads SYGVKD. Deletions cut 8 bases from V and 7 bases from J, with 14 bases between. This CDR3 contains 13 residues. CDR3 residues: CAIRPIDDGELFF. The CDR3 region has the DNA TGTGCCATCCGACCGATTGACGACGGGGAGCTGTTTTTT.

This chain connects TRBV4-1 to TRBJ1-4; a possible D gene is TRBD1 (6 bases). The V gene's germline CDR1 is MGHRA and CDR2 YSYEKL. Trimming took 7 bases from V and 8 from J, leaving 17 bases between them. This CDR3 is 14 amino acids long. DNA of the CDR3: TGCGCCAGCACGCCGGGGGGGGCGCGGGAAAAACTGTTTTTT. This codes for CASTPGGAREKLFF.

This chain joins TRBV7-6 and TRBJ2-5; no clear D. Germline V gene data show CDR1 as SGHVS and CDR2 as FNYEAQ. V lost 0 bases and J lost 3, with 8 bases in between. CDR3 length: 14 residues. The CDR3 coding sequence is TGTGCCAGCAGCTTAGCCTCCGTCAAAGAGACCCAGTACTTC. Residues: CASSLASVKETQYF.

The chain recombines TRBV7-3 with TRBJ2-1, with TRBD1 matching 12 bases. Germline CDR1 and CDR2: SGHTA and FQGTGA. This CDR3 has 16 residues. With 2 bases clipped from V and 6 bases from J, the junction kept 5 bases outside the gene matches. In DNA form, the CDR3 reads TGTGCCAGCAGCTTATCGGGACAGGGGGCGACCAATGAGCAGTTCTTC. This sequence encodes CASSLSGQGATNEQFF.

This chain connects TRBV25-1 to TRBJ2-3, with TRBD2 as a possible D gene (5 bases). Trimming left V 3 bases short and J 0 bases short, with 13 bases between. Germline assignment: CDR1 MGHDK and CDR2 SYGVNS. This CDR3 is 16 amino acids long. The CDR3 DNA reads TGTGCCAGCAGTGATTCCGGCAGGAGGAGCACAGATACGCAGTATTTT. This codes for CASSDSGRRSTDTQYF.

This chain links TRBV9 with TRBJ2-3; TRBD2 matches at 12 bases. J gave up 6 bases and V 3 bases, and 5 bases lay outside the gene matches. This CDR3 is built from 15 residues. CDR1 and CDR2 from the germline V gene are SGDLS and YYNGEE. CDR3 in DNA: TGTGCCAGCAGCGGACTAGCGGGAGCGGCCGATACGCAGTATTTT. Amino acids: CASSGLAGAADTQYF.

The gene calls are TRBV6-6 and TRBJ2-7; D is undetermined. Trimming took 2 bases from V and 2 from J, leaving 7 bases between them. The CDR3 runs 13 residues. Germline V gene sequence: CDR1 MNHNY, CDR2 SVGAGI (reference sequence). The CDR3 loop reads CASSYARTYEQYF. The CDR3 DNA reads as TGTGCCAGCAGTTACGCCAGGACCTACGAGCAGTACTTC.

The rearrangement uses TRBV5-1 and TRBJ2-7; TRBD1 matches at 10 bases. This CDR3 has 14 residues. Germline CDR1 SGHRS, CDR2 YFSETQ. The J segment lost 3 bases and the V segment lost 5 bases, leaving 5 bases of the junction unmatched. CDR3 region: CASSSGTGDYEQYF. CDR3 nucleotide sequence: TGCGCCAGCAGTTCCGGGACAGGGGACTACGAGCAGTACTTC.